Detailed here is one T cell receptor beta chain. Its antigen is unidentified. These data come from a study of CD8 T cells in Susac syndrome. Study results and caveats: As the study acknowledged, the number of individuals who were part of its TCR sequencing and HLA analysis was relatively small.

V trimming: 1 base; J trimming: 15 bases; junction bases outside the gene matches: 5. Germline-derived CDR1 and CDR2 are SEHNR and FQNEAQ (reference sequence). The CDR3 covers 12 residues. An amount of RNA that ranged from roughly 0.5 to 1 ug was reverse transcribed with random hexamers. Coverage of TCR beta CDR3 amplification by immunoSEQ multiplex PCR extended to 54 Vbeta and 13 Jbeta. One entry per CDR3 protein results from TCRdb running MiXCR on the immunoSEQ multiplex PCR reads. Here the sample spans approximately 120,000 distinct CDR3 sequences, 80% to 95% being singletons. Sequencing of TCR beta was undertaken in CD8+ and CD4+ T cells derived from blood. The multiple sclerosis control cohort comprised treatment-naive individuals presenting with stable or active relapsing-remitting disease.

The J gene is TRBJ2-3, the V gene TRBV7-9; TRBD2 matches 9 bases. Material: CD8+ T cells from PBMCs. The receptor's source is a human donor with multiple sclerosis. The CDR3 DNA reads TGTGCCAGCAGCTTAGGAGGGACTAGCACCTATTTT. The encoded protein is CASSLGGTSTYF.